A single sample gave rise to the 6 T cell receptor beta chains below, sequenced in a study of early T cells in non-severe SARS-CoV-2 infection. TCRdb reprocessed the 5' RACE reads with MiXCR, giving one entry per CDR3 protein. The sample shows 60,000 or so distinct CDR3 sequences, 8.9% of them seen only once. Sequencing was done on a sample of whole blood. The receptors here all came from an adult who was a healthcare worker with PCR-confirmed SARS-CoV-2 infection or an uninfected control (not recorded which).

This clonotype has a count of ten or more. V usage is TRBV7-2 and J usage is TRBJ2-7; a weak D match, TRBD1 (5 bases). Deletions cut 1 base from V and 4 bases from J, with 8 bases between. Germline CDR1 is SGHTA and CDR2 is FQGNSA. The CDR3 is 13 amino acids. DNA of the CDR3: TGTGCCAGCAGCTTAGAGGCAGGGTACGAGCAGTACTTC. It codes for CASSLEAGYEQYF. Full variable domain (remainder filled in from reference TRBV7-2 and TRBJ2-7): GAGVSQSPSNKVTEKGKDVELRCDPISGHTALYWYRQSLGQGLEFLIYFQGNSAPDKSGLPSDRFSAERTGGSVSTLTIQRTQQEDSAVYLCASSLEAGYEQYFGPGTRLTVT.

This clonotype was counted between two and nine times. This CDR3 is CASSRDPAVNEQFF. DNA for the CDR3: TGTGCCAGCAGCCGAGATCCAGCCGTCAATGAGCAGTTCTTC. V usage is TRBV9 and J usage is TRBJ2-1; D not certain. The CDR3 length is 14 residues. CDR1 and CDR2 from the germline V gene are SGDLS and YYNGEE. Trimming stripped 4 bases from V and 6 bases from J, with 14 bases between.

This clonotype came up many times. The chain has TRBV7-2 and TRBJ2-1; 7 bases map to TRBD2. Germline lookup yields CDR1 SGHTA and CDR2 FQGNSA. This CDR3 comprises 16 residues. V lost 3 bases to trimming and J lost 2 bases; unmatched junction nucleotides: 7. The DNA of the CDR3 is TGTGCCAGCAGCTTCCTTAGCGGGTTTACCTACAATGAGCAGTTCTTC. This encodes CASSFLSGFTYNEQFF.

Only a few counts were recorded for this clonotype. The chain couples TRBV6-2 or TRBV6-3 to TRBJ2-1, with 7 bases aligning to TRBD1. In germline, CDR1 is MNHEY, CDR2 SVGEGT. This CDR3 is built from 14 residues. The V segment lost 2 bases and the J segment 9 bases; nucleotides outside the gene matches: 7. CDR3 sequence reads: CASSYAVGGGEQFF. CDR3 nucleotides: TGTGCCAGCAGTTACGCCGTAGGGGGCGGTGAGCAGTTCTTC.

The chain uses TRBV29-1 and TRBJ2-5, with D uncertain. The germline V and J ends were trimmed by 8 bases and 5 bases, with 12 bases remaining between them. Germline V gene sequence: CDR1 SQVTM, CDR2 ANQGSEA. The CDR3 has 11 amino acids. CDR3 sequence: CSFKPFETQYF. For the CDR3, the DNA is TGCAGCTTTAAACCCTTTGAGACCCAGTACTTC.

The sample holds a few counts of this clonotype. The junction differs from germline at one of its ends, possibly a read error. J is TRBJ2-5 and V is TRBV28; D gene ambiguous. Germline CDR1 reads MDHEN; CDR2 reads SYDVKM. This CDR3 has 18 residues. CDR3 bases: TGTGCCACCAGTTTACAACCTAGAGCCGGCCCCTCCCAAGAGACCCAGTACTTC. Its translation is CATSLQPRAGPSQETQYF. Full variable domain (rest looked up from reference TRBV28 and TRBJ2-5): DVKVTQSSRYLVKRTGEKVFLECVQDMDHENMFWYRQDPGLGLRLIYFSYDVKMKEKGDIPEGYSVSREKKERFSLILESASTNQTSMYLCATSLQPRAGPSQETQYFGPGTRLLVL.